What follows describes a single T cell receptor (beta chain). Vbeta (60) and Jbeta (13) primers were used in the PCR. Profiled with immunoSEQ multiplex PCR; TCRdb holds only in-frame clones, not every one. The sample yields 95,000 to 150,000 clones, roughly 77% seen once. This sample is drawn from a study of cytomegalovirus exposure and HLA in healthy donors. V lost 2 bases and J lost 4; bases outside the gene matches: 4. The CDR3 contains 15 residues. Per the germline V gene, CDR1 is LGHNA and CDR2 is YNFKEQ. V gene TRBV4-2 combines with J gene TRBJ2-3; 9 nucleotides match TRBD2. The sample comprised PBMCs. The TCR was taken from a man aged 35-49 years in good health and CMV-seronegative. CDR3 DNA: TGTGCCAGCAGCCAATTAGCGGGAGACGCAGATACGCAGTATTTT. Encoded protein: CASSQLAGDADTQYF.